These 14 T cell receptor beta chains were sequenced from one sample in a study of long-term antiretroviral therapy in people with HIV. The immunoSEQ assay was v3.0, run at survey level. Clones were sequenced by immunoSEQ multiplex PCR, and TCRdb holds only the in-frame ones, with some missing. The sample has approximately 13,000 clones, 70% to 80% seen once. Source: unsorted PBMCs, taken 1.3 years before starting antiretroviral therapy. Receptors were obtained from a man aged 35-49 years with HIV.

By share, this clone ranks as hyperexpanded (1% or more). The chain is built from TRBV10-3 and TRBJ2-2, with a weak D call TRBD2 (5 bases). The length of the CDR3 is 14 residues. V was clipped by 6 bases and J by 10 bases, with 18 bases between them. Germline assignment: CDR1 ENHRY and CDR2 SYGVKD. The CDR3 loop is CAISLRVTGSELFF. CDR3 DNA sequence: TGTGCCATCAGCCTGAGGGTCACCGGGTCGGAGCTGTTTTTT.

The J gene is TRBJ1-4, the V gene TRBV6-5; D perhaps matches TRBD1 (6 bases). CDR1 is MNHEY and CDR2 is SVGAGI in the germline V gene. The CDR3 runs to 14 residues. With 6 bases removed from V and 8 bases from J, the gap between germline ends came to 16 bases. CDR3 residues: CASSRQVEGEKLFF. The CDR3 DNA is TGTGCCAGCAGCCGACAGGTCGAGGGGGAAAAACTGTTTTTT.

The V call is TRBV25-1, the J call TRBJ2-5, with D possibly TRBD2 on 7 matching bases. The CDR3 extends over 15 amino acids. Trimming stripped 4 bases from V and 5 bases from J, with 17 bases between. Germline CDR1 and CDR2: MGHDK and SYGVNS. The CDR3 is CASSVIGGAAETQYF. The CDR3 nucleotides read TGTGCCAGCAGTGTTATAGGGGGGGCGGCGGAGACCCAGTACTTC.

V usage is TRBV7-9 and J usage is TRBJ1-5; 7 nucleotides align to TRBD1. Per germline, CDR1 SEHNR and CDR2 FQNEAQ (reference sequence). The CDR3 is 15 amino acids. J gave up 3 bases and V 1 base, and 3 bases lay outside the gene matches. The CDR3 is CASSLGRGINQPQHF. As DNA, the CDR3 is TGTGCCAGCAGCTTAGGCAGGGGGATCAATCAGCCCCAGCATTTT.

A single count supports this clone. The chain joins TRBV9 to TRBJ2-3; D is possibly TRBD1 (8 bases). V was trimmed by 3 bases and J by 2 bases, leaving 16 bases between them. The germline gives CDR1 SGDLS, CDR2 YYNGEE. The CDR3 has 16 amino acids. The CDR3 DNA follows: TGTGCCAGCAGCGCACCGGACAGGGACTACACAGATACGCAGTATTTT. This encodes CASSAPDRDYTDTQYF. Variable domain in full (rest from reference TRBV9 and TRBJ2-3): DSGVTQTPKHLITATGQRVTLRCSPRSGDLSVYWYQQSLDQGLQFLIQYYNGEERAKGNILERFSAQQFPDLHSELNLSSLELGDSALYFCASSAPDRDYTDTQYFGPGTRLTVL.

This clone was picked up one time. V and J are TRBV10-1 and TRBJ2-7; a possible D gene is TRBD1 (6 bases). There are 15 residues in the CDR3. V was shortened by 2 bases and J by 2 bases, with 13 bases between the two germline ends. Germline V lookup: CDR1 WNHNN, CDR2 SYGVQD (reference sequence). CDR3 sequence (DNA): TGCGCCAGCAGTGAGGGACAGTCACTCCCCTACGAGCAGTACTTC. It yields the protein CASSEGQSLPYEQYF.

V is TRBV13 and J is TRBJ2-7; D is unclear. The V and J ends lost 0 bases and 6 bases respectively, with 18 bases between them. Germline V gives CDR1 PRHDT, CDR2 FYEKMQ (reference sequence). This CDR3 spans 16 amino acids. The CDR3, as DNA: TGTGCCAGCAGCTTAGGCTACTACGAGAGGTTGTCCGAGCAGTACTTC. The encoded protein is CASSLGYYERLSEQYF. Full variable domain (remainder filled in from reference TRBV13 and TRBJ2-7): AAGVIQSPRHLIKEKRETATLKCYPIPRHDTVYWYQQGPGQDPQFLISFYEKMQSDKGSIPDRFSAQQFSDYHSELNMSSLELGDSALYFCASSLGYYERLSEQYFGPGTRLTVT.

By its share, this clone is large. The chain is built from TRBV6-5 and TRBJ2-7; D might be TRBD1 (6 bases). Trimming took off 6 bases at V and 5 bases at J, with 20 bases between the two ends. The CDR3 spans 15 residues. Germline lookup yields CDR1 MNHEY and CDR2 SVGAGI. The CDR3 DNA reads TGTGCCAGCAGCCTCGACAGAGGTGAGGGGGACGAGCAGTACTTC. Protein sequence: CASSLDRGEGDEQYF.

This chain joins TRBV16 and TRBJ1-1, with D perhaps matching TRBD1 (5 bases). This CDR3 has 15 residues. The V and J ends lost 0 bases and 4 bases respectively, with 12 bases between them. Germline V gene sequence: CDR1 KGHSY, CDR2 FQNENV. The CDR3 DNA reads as TGTGCCAGCAGCCAATCTACGATGGGGGGCACTGAAGCTTTCTTT. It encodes CASSQSTMGGTEAFF.

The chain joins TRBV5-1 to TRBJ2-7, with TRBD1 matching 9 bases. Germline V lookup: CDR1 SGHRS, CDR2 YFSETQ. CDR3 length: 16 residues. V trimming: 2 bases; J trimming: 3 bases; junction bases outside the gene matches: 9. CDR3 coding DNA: TGCGCCAGCAGCTTTTCTTCCGGGACAGGGAACTACGAGCAGTACTTC. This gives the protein CASSFSSGTGNYEQYF.

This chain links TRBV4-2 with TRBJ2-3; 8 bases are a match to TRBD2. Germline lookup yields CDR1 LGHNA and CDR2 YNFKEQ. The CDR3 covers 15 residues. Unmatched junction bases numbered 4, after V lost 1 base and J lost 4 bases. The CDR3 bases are TGTGCCAGCAGCCAAGGCGGGGGGCTCGCAGATACGCAGTATTTT. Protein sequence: CASSQGGGLADTQYF.

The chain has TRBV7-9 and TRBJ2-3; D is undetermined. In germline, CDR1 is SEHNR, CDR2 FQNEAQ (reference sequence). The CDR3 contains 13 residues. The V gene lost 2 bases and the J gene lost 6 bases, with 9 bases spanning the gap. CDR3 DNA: TGTGCCAGCAGCTTAAACACGGGTGATACGCAGTATTTT. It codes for CASSLNTGDTQYF.

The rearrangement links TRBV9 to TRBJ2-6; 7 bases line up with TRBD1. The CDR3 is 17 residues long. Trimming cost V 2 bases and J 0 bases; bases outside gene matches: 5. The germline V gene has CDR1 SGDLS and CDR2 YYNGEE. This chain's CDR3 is CASSVTTGSSGANVLTF. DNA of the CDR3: TGTGCCAGCAGCGTTACGACAGGGAGCTCTGGGGCCAACGTCCTGACTTTC.

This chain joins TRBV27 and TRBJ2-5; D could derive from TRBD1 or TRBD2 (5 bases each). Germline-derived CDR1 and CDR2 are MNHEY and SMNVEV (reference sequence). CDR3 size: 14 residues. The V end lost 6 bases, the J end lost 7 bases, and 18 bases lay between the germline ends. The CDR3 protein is CASSQGRSRGTQYF. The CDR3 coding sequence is TGTGCCAGCAGCCAGGGACGGAGCCGTGGGACCCAGTACTTC.